These T cell receptor beta chains were read from a single sample in a study of molecular identifiers for immune sequencing clone quantification. TCRdb recomputed calls from the PCR reads with MiXCR, one row per CDR3 protein. The data hold about 640,000 distinct CDR3 sequences, with just under 20% observed a single time. Sample: naive CD8+ T cells from blood, with Jurkat cell RNA spiked in. These receptors were collected from a human donor in good health. Some libraries in this study had Jurkat cell RNA spiked in. CDR3s include the opening cysteine and the closing phenylalanine or tryptophan. The D gene is left open where the match is weak. The size of a clone is reported for some rows only, either as once, few or many, or as a class for expanded clones.

v_call: TRBV7-6
j_call: TRBJ2-1
d_call: TRBD2
cdr3_length: 17
clone_size: NA
cdr3_nt: TGTGCCAGCAGCCAGCGGGACTGGGGATTTCGGGGGAATGAGCAGTTCTTC
cdr3_aa: CASSQRDWGFRGNEQFF

v_call: TRBV6-2/TRBV6-3
j_call: TRBJ2-5
d_call: TRBD1
cdr3_length: 14
clone_size: many
cdr3_nt: TGTGCCAGCAGGCCCCGGGACAGCCAAGAGACCCAGTACTTC
cdr3_aa: CASRPRDSQETQYF

v_call: TRBV20-1
j_call: TRBJ1-5
d_call: NA
cdr3_length: 13
clone_size: many
cdr3_nt: TGCAGTGCGGGGGGGGAATCGGGTCAGCCCCAGCATTTT
cdr3_aa: CSAGGESGQPQHF

v_call: TRBV12-5
j_call: TRBJ2-7
d_call: TRBD2
cdr3_length: 17
clone_size: NA
cdr3_nt: TGTGCTAGTGGTTTGGAGGGACTAGCGGGGTACTCCTACGAGCAGTACTTC
cdr3_aa: CASGLEGLAGYSYEQYF

v_call: TRBV4-3
j_call: TRBJ2-1
d_call: NA
cdr3_length: 16
clone_size: NA
cdr3_nt: TGCGCCAGCAGCCGGATATGGTGGGATGAATACAATGAGCAGTTCTTC
cdr3_aa: CASSRIWWDEYNEQFF

v_call: TRBV20-1
j_call: TRBJ2-7
d_call: TRBD1
cdr3_length: 12
clone_size: many
cdr3_nt: TGCAGTGCAGGGACAGGGGGCGCCGAGCAGTACTTC
cdr3_aa: CSAGTGGAEQYF

v_call: TRBV7-9
j_call: TRBJ2-7
d_call: NA
cdr3_length: 14
clone_size: few
cdr3_nt: TGTGCCAGCAGCTTAGCTCATAGCGGCTACGAGCAGTACTTC
cdr3_aa: CASSLAHSGYEQYF

v_call: TRBV7-6
j_call: TRBJ1-3
d_call: NA
cdr3_length: 15
clone_size: many
cdr3_nt: TGTGCCAGCAGCTTGGACAGCAACTCTGGAAACACCATATATTTT
cdr3_aa: CASSLDSNSGNTIYF

v_call: TRBV19
j_call: TRBJ2-1
d_call: NA
cdr3_length: 14
clone_size: few
cdr3_nt: TGTGCCACCTCACCGGTCGGCCGCTACAATGAGCAGTTCTTC
cdr3_aa: CATSPVGRYNEQFF

v_call: TRBV19
j_call: TRBJ1-1
d_call: NA
cdr3_length: 13
clone_size: NA
cdr3_nt: TGTGCCAGTACTGATTTTGTGGACACTGAAGCTTTCTTT
cdr3_aa: CASTDFVDTEAFF

v_call: TRBV12-3/TRBV12-4
j_call: TRBJ2-1
d_call: TRBD1
cdr3_length: 14
clone_size: many
cdr3_nt: TGTGCCAGCAGTCCATCGGACAGGTCTAATGAGCAGTTCTTC
cdr3_aa: CASSPSDRSNEQFF

v_call: TRBV5-4
j_call: TRBJ2-3
d_call: TRBD2
cdr3_length: 14
clone_size: NA
cdr3_nt: TGTGCCAGCGCCTTAGCGGGCGACACAGATACGCAGTATTTT
cdr3_aa: CASALAGDTDTQYF

v_call: TRBV6-5
j_call: TRBJ2-1
d_call: NA
cdr3_length: 12
clone_size: many
cdr3_nt: TGTGCCAGCAGTTACGGATGGAATGAGCAGTTCTTC
cdr3_aa: CASSYGWNEQFF